This TCR beta chain came from a study of CD8 T cells in Susac syndrome. Study information: Fewer than ten of the sequenced Susac syndrome patients were in remission, and 5 or 6 had active disease.

A quantity of about 0.5 to 1 ug RNA underwent reverse transcription using random hexamers. TCRdb used MiXCR to reprocess the immunoSEQ multiplex PCR reads, holding one entry per CDR3 protein. In the table there are about 240,000 distinct CDR3 sequences, about 96% of which are singletons. In germline, CDR1 is LGHDT, CDR2 YNNKEL (reference sequence). CDR3 length: 17 residues. J lost 3 bases, V lost 2 bases, and 8 bases had no gene match. The chain recombines TRBV3-1 with TRBJ2-1; 9 positions agree with TRBD2. The source of this sequence is a human donor with Susac syndrome. Sequenced input: CD4+ T cells from PBMCs. CDR3: CASSQLRSGRNYNEQFF. Written as DNA, the CDR3 is TGTGCCAGCAGCCAACTCCGTAGCGGGAGAAACTACAATGAGCAGTTCTTC.